These 23 T cell receptor beta chains share one sample of origin, sequenced in a study of neurological immune-mediated disorders (dated by TCRdb to the late 2010s). The library was obtained by 5' RACE. TCRdb names Illumina HiSeq 2500 as the instrument used. Clones were called with MiXCR by TCRdb after fastp trimmed the public reads at Q25, and only in-frame beta chains were retained. Rows merge per CDR3 protein into single entries with the most common DNA and genes. This sample lists approximately 30,000 distinct CDR3 sequences; approximately 5% were detected once. Of the sample, roughly 2% is held by the ten largest clones. Sequencing was carried out using CD4+ T cells from blood. The origin of the receptors is a woman aged 50 to 60 in good health.

This clonotype was detected ten times or more. The CDR3: CSASRDSEKLFF. The CDR3 region has the DNA TGCAGTGCTAGCCGGGACAGTGAAAAACTGTTTTTT. This sequence joins TRBV20-1 and TRBJ1-4; the match to TRBD1 covers 7 bases. The germline CDR1 and CDR2 sequences are DFQATT and SNEGSKA (reference sequence). The CDR3 extends over 12 amino acids. Trimming took 3 bases from V and 7 from J; bases not matched to a gene: 2.

This clonotype was observed at least ten times. The rearrangement links TRBV20-1 to TRBJ1-5; TRBD1 matches at 7 bases. Germline V lookup: CDR1 DFQATT, CDR2 SNEGSKA (reference sequence). V was clipped by 0 bases and J by 10 bases; unmatched bases: 18. The CDR3 totals 17 residues. This chain's CDR3 is CSARDATPTGKTSPQHF. The CDR3 coding sequence is TGCAGTGCTAGAGACGCCACTCCGACAGGGAAGACAAGTCCCCAGCATTTT.

This rearrangement joins TRBV12-3 or TRBV12-4 to TRBJ1-1, with no clear D. V dropped 1 base and J dropped 4 bases, with 7 bases sitting between them. The CDR3 has 13 residues. The CDR3 DNA sequence: TGTGCCAGCAGTTTAGATGGTGGCACTGAAGCTTTCTTT. This encodes CASSLDGGTEAFF.

This clonotype came up many times. This chain links TRBV5-6 with TRBJ2-7; D ambiguous. Germline CDR1 SGHDT, CDR2 YYEEEE. The CDR3 loop spans 14 amino acids. Trimming took off 0 bases at V and 0 bases at J, with 7 bases between the two ends. The DNA of the CDR3 is TGTGCCAGCAGCTTGGGCGGCCACTCCTACGAGCAGTACTTC. Its translation: CASSLGGHSYEQYF.

This clonotype was observed many times. The V call is TRBV10-3, the J call TRBJ2-5; D is tentatively TRBD1 or TRBD2 (5 bases each). Deletions cut 10 bases from V and 2 bases from J, with 14 bases between. The germline CDR1 and CDR2 sequences are ENHRY and SYGVKD. The CDR3 has 13 residues. CDR3 nucleotides: TGTGCCAGCGTCCGGGACGGTCAAGAGACCCAGTACTTC. As protein: CASVRDGQETQYF.

The rearrangement joins TRBV2 to TRBJ2-3; 10 nucleotides align to TRBD2. CDR3 size: 16 residues. CDR1 is SNHLY, CDR2 FYNNEI, per germline. Unmatched junction bases numbered 4, after V lost 3 bases and J lost 1 base. The CDR3 sequence is CASSEDGTSGTDTQYF. The CDR3 nucleotides read TGTGCCAGCAGTGAGGATGGGACTAGCGGCACAGATACGCAGTATTTT.

The sample holds many counts of this clonotype. The chain joins TRBV3-1 to TRBJ2-1; possibly TRBD2 for D (6 bases). Per germline, CDR1 LGHDT and CDR2 YNNKEL (reference sequence). This CDR3 region has 15 residues. V was trimmed by 7 bases and J by 8 bases, leaving 21 bases between them. The CDR3 coding sequence is TGTGCCAGCATGCGTAGGGCGGAGGGCTGGGATGAGCAGTTCTTC. Amino acids: CASMRRAEGWDEQFF.

The table lists this clonotype with many counts. The chain links TRBV28 to TRBJ1-1, with 8 bases fitting TRBD1. The CDR3 sequence is 14 residues long. CDR1 MDHEN and CDR2 SYDVKM come from the germline V gene. J lost 5 bases, V lost 5 bases, and 7 bases had no gene match. For the CDR3, the DNA is TGTGCCAGCAGTCCAGGGGGCCCGAGTACTGAAGCTTTCTTT. It specifies CASSPGGPSTEAFF.

Turning to this clonotype: This may stem from a read error, because a much larger clone lies one nucleotide away. The rearrangement links TRBV28 to TRBJ1-6; D may be TRBD1 (5 bases). Germline loops: CDR1 MDHEN, CDR2 SYDVKM. CDR3 size: 14 residues. V was clipped by 3 bases and J by 8 bases, with 11 bases between them. The CDR3 sequence is CASSLNRYDSPLHF. CDR3 nucleotides: TGTGCCAGCAGTTTGAACAGGTACGATTCACCCCTCCACTTT.

For the CDR3, the DNA is TGCAGTGCTAGACCCTCCGGGAGCGGCTCCTACAATGAGCAGTTCTTC. Translated, it gives CSARPSGSGSYNEQFF. The genes are TRBV20-1 and TRBJ2-1, with D perhaps TRBD2 (6 bases). V dropped 2 bases and J dropped 0 bases, with 14 bases sitting between them. Germline V gene sequence: CDR1 DFQATT, CDR2 SNEGSKA (reference sequence). CDR3 length: 16 residues.

This clonotype was seen repeatedly, ten times or more. The chain is built from TRBV7-2 and TRBJ1-5, with 7 bases fitting TRBD1. This CDR3 region has 17 residues. The V and J ends lost 5 bases and 5 bases, in that order; junction bases with no gene match: 15. Germline V gene lookup returns CDR1 SGHTA and CDR2 FQGNSA. The CDR3 protein is CASSLYRGRAADQPQHF. The CDR3 DNA reads TGTGCCAGCAGCCTTTACAGGGGAAGGGCCGCAGATCAGCCCCAGCATTTT.

This clonotype was counted at least ten times. The rearrangement links TRBV20-1 to TRBJ2-5, with D maybe TRBD2 (6 bases). This CDR3 contains 14 residues. CDR1 is DFQATT and CDR2 is SNEGSKA in the germline V gene (reference sequence). The V end was cut by 5 bases, the J end by 2 bases, with 15 bases between. CDR3 amino acids: CSAVRPGVQETQYF. Written as DNA, the CDR3 is TGCAGTGCTGTAAGACCGGGAGTGCAAGAGACCCAGTACTTC.

This clonotype came up many times. This chain uses TRBV10-3 with TRBJ1-1; D remains unclear. The CDR3 length is 15 residues. Germline V gives CDR1 ENHRY, CDR2 SYGVKD. V shed 2 bases and J shed 8 bases, with 18 bases lying between them. Written as DNA, the CDR3 is TGTGCCATCAGTGAGATCGAACGGTCTATTACAGAAGCTTTCTTT. Amino acid sequence: CAISEIERSITEAFF.

In this sample, this clonotype is medium-sized. This chain connects TRBV5-1 to TRBJ2-2, with D maybe TRBD1 (6 bases). The ends were cut back, 2 bases at V and 1 base at J, with 9 bases in the middle. This CDR3 contains 15 residues. The germline gives CDR1 SGHRS, CDR2 YFSETQ. CDR3 nucleotides: TGCGCCAGCAGCTTAACAGGGCAGAACACCGGGGAGCTGTTTTTT. Its protein product is CASSLTGQNTGELFF. Full variable domain (rest looked up from reference TRBV5-1 and TRBJ2-2): KAGVTQTPRYLIKTRGQQVTLSCSPISGHRSVSWYQQTPGQGLQFLFEYFSETQRNKGNFPGRFSGRQFSNSRSEMNVSTLELGDSALYLCASSLTGQNTGELFFGEGSRLTVL.

The table lists this clonotype with many counts. The chain links TRBV10-3 to TRBJ1-1; a weak D match, TRBD1 (5 bases). Trimming removed 8 bases from V and 0 bases from J, with 22 bases in between. The CDR3 spans 17 residues. Germline lookup yields CDR1 ENHRY and CDR2 SYGVKD. CDR3 coding DNA: TGTGCCATCGCAAAGACTGCCGGGGCCGAAGTGAACACTGAAGCTTTCTTT. This gives the protein CAIAKTAGAEVNTEAFF.

J is TRBJ2-5 and V is TRBV27; no firm D call. The CDR3 contains 15 residues. Trimming took off 6 bases at V and 2 bases at J, with 16 bases between the two ends. Germline loops: CDR1 MNHEY, CDR2 SMNVEV (reference sequence). CDR3 sequence reads: CASRFAPSQQETQYF. The CDR3 nucleotides read TGTGCCAGCAGATTCGCCCCGTCACAGCAAGAGACCCAGTACTTC.

There are many counts of this clonotype. This rearrangement joins TRBV5-4 to TRBJ1-1, with D perhaps matching TRBD1 (5 bases). The germline V gene has CDR1 SGHNT and CDR2 YYREEE (reference sequence). This CDR3 has 15 residues. V was cut by 4 bases and J by 3 bases, with 16 bases left in between. The CDR3 bases are TGTGCCAGCAGCGGCGGGGGGGTCGTGGACACTGAAGCTTTCTTT. It specifies CASSGGGVVDTEAFF.

This clonotype was detected many times. A much more abundant neighbour one base away suggests this may be a read error. The chain has TRBV7-2 and TRBJ2-3, with D perhaps TRBD2 (7 bases). The V gene lost 8 bases and the J gene lost 10 bases, with 25 bases spanning the gap. Germline CDR1 is SGHTA and CDR2 is FQGNSA. This CDR3 is built from 15 residues. DNA for the CDR3: TGTGCCAGCCGCTCCCATGGGGGGGGGGGCCCTGCGCAGTATTTT. Residues: CASRSHGGGGPAQYF.

In its sample, this clonotype was seen many times. This chain connects TRBV28 to TRBJ1-1; D possibly corresponds to TRBD1 (6 bases). This CDR3 has 14 amino acids. V gave up 8 bases and J gave up 1 base, with 14 bases separating them. CDR1 is MDHEN, CDR2 SYDVKM, per germline. In DNA form, the CDR3 reads TGTGCCAGCGCCCTGACAGGCAGGAACACTGAAGCTTTCTTT. The encoded protein is CASALTGRNTEAFF.

In this sample, this clonotype turned up many times. CDR3 sequence (DNA): TGTGCCAGCAGCTTCGGACTTAGCGAGGAGCAGTACTTC. Translation gives CASSFGLSEEQYF. The V call is TRBV5-6, the J call TRBJ2-7, with a weak D call TRBD2 (5 bases). With 2 bases removed from V and 7 bases from J, the gap between germline ends came to 13 bases. Germline assignment: CDR1 SGHDT and CDR2 YYEEEE. The CDR3 sequence is 13 residues long.

This clonotype was recorded at least ten times. This chain uses TRBV5-1 with TRBJ2-2; no clear D gene. From germline, CDR1 is SGHRS and CDR2 YFSETQ. The CDR3 covers 15 residues. The V end lost 0 bases, the J end lost 0 bases, and 6 bases lay between the germline ends. The CDR3 region is CASSLGQTNTGELFF. CDR3 nucleotides: TGCGCCAGCAGCTTGGGGCAGACGAACACCGGGGAGCTGTTTTTT.

At least ten counts were recorded for this clonotype. This chain joins TRBV5-1 and TRBJ1-4; the D gene is possibly TRBD1 (5 bases). The V end lost 2 bases, the J end lost 8 bases, and 13 bases lay between the germline ends. This CDR3 comprises 14 residues. CDR1 SGHRS and CDR2 YFSETQ come from the germline V gene. Here the CDR3 DNA reads TGCGCCAGCAGCTTTGCAGGGTCGGAGGAAAAACTGTTTTTT. It codes for CASSFAGSEEKLFF.

This clonotype was counted ten times or more. This sequence joins TRBV3-1 and TRBJ1-4; D is perhaps TRBD1 (5 bases). The CDR3 loop spans 13 amino acids. V lost 7 bases and J 8 bases, leaving 14 bases between the germline ends. Germline lookup yields CDR1 LGHDT and CDR2 YNNKEL (reference sequence). The DNA for the CDR3 is TGTGCCAGCATCGCAGGGCCGGGCGAAAAACTGTTTTTT. Protein product: CASIAGPGEKLFF. Combining the CDR3 with reference TRBV3-1 and TRBJ1-4 gives the whole variable domain DTAVSQTPKYLVTQMGNDKSIKCEQNLGHDTMYWYKQDSKKFLKIMFSYNNKELIINETVPNRFSPKSPDKAHLNLHINSLELGDSAVYFCASIAGPGEKLFFGSGTQLSVL.